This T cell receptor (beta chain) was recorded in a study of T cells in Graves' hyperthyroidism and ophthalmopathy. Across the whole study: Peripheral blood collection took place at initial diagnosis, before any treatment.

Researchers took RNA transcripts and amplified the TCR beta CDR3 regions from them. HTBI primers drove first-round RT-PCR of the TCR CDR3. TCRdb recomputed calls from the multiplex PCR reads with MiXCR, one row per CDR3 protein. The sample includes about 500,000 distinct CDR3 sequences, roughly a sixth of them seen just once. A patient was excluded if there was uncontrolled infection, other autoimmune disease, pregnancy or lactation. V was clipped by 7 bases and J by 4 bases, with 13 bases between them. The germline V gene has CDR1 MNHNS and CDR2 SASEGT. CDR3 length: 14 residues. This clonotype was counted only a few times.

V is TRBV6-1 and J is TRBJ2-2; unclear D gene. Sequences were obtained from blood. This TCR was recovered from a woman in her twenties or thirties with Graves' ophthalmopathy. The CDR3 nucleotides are TGTGCCAGCAATCCAGGTTTCCGCACCGGGGAGCTGTTTTTT. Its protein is CASNPGFRTGELFF.